The next 24 T cell receptor beta chains were all read from a single sample in a study of cytomegalovirus exposure and HLA in healthy donors. 60 Vbeta and 13 Jbeta primers were used in PCR. Here immunoSEQ multiplex PCR was the method, and the copy in TCRdb shows in-frame clones only, minus some. The sample carries around 80,000 clones, approximately 67% recorded once. Sequencing input: PBMCs. The receptor set was obtained from a male donor in good health and CMV-seropositive.

The V and J genes are TRBV19 and TRBJ2-2; unclear D gene. The V end was cut by 3 bases, the J end by 0 bases, with 8 bases between. The CDR3 length is 15 residues. CDR1 is LNHDA and CDR2 is SQIVND in the germline V gene (reference sequence). The CDR3 sequence is CASSMKLSNTGELFF. In DNA form, the CDR3 reads TGTGCCAGTAGTATGAAGCTATCGAACACCGGGGAGCTGTTTTTT.

The chain uses TRBV5-1 and TRBJ1-1, with TRBD1 matching 7 bases. Germline-derived CDR1 and CDR2 are SGHRS and YFSETQ. The CDR3 extends over 16 amino acids. After removal of 0 bases from V and 4 bases from J, the junction contained 9 bases not matched to a gene. The CDR3 here is CASSLAGTAASTEAFF. In nucleotides, the CDR3 is TGCGCCAGCAGCTTGGCGGGGACAGCCGCGAGCACTGAAGCTTTCTTT. The whole variable domain, remainder taken from reference TRBV5-1 and TRBJ1-1, is KAGVTQTPRYLIKTRGQQVTLSCSPISGHRSVSWYQQTPGQGLQFLFEYFSETQRNKGNFPGRFSGRQFSNSRSEMNVSTLELGDSALYLCASSLAGTAASTEAFFGQGTRLTVV.

The chain links TRBV7-2 to TRBJ2-3; possible D gene TRBD1, 6 bases. CDR1 SGHTA and CDR2 FQGNSA come from the germline V gene. Trimming took off 2 bases at V and 5 bases at J, with 14 bases between the two ends. This CDR3 comprises 15 residues. Here the CDR3 DNA reads TGTGCCAGCAGCTTACAAGGGGCGACAGGAGATACGCAGTATTTT. Its translation is CASSLQGATGDTQYF.

The chain uses TRBV5-5 and TRBJ2-3, with TRBD2 matching 12 bases. This CDR3 comprises 14 residues. The germline V gene encodes CDR1 SGHKS and CDR2 YYEKEE (reference sequence). The trim removed 2 bases at V and 8 bases at J, leaving 3 bases unmatched. CDR3 sequence: CASSLLAGGGTQYF. The CDR3 DNA reads as TGTGCCAGCAGCTTACTAGCGGGGGGAGGTACGCAGTATTTT.

The CDR3 DNA sequence: TGTGCCAGCAGTGAAGCAGGACTAGCGGGGGGGGGAAACATTCAGTACTTC. Encoded protein: CASSEAGLAGGGNIQYF. The V and J genes are TRBV6-1 and TRBJ2-4, with 15 nucleotides matching TRBD2. The CDR3 contains 17 residues. After removal of 0 bases from V and 6 bases from J, the junction contained 3 bases not matched to a gene. Per the germline V gene, CDR1 is MNHNS and CDR2 is SASEGT.

The chain couples TRBV5-1 to TRBJ1-5; 11 bases are shared with TRBD1. Germline V gene data show CDR1 as SGHRS and CDR2 as YFSETQ. The trim removed 3 bases at V and 5 bases at J, leaving 1 base unmatched. CDR3 size: 14 residues. The CDR3 DNA is TGCGCCAGCAGCTCGGGACAGGGGGATCAGCCCCAGCATTTT. Residues: CASSSGQGDQPQHF.

This rearrangement joins TRBV5-6 to TRBJ2-7, with a weak D call TRBD1 (5 bases). This CDR3 has 12 amino acids. Trimming shortened V by 2 bases and J by 7 bases, and 10 bases separated the two germline ends. Looked up from germline, CDR1 is SGHDT and CDR2 is YYEEEE. The CDR3 sequence: CASSFGAVEQYF. CDR3 DNA sequence: TGTGCCAGCAGCTTTGGGGCTGTTGAGCAGTACTTC.

The chain employs TRBV30 and TRBJ1-5, with 12 bases matching TRBD1. Germline assignment: CDR1 GTSNPN and CDR2 SVGIG (reference sequence). The CDR3 spans 18 residues. After removal of 2 bases from V and 2 bases from J, the junction contained 10 bases not matched to a gene. This CDR3 is CAWSKGTGGTTGNQPQHF. The CDR3 DNA sequence: TGTGCCTGGAGTAAGGGGACAGGGGGCACGACGGGCAATCAGCCCCAGCATTTT.

This sequence joins TRBV19 and TRBJ2-1; 8 positions match TRBD1. The V gene end was trimmed by 7 bases and the J gene end by 9 bases; junction bases not matched to a gene: 2. CDR1 is LNHDA and CDR2 is SQIVND in the germline V gene (reference sequence). This CDR3 is built from 11 residues. CDR3 DNA sequence: TGTGCCAGTACAGGGGGCATTGAGCAGTTCTTC. Translation: CASTGGIEQFF. The whole variable domain, remainder taken from reference TRBV19 and TRBJ2-1, is DGGITQSPKYLFRKEGQNVTLSCEQNLNHDAMYWYRQDPGQGLRLIYYSQIVNDFQKGDIAEGYSVSREKKESFPLTVTSAQKNPTAFYLCASTGGIEQFFGPGTRLTVL.

The V gene is TRBV5-6, the J gene TRBJ2-7; TRBD1 matches at 10 bases. Germline CDR1 reads SGHDT; CDR2 reads YYEEEE. With V trimmed by 0 bases and J by 6 bases, 0 bases remained unmatched. The CDR3 contains 13 residues. The CDR3 bases are TGTGCCAGCAGCTTGGGGACAGGGGGCGAGCAGTACTTC. As protein: CASSLGTGGEQYF.

The genes are TRBV9 and TRBJ1-1, with D perhaps matching TRBD1 (6 bases). The CDR3 loop spans 14 amino acids. Trimming cost V 0 bases and J 5 bases, with 11 bases left between them. Per the germline V gene, CDR1 is SGDLS and CDR2 is YYNGEE. CDR3 sequence reads: CASSVGRGGTEAFF. The CDR3 nucleotides are TGTGCCAGCAGCGTAGGCAGGGGAGGGACTGAAGCTTTCTTT.

This clone appeared once. The gene calls are TRBV5-1 and TRBJ1-5, with D tentatively TRBD1 (6 bases). The CDR3 totals 14 residues. The V end lost 1 base, the J end lost 5 bases, and 10 bases lay between the germline ends. Germline V gene sequence: CDR1 SGHRS, CDR2 YFSETQ. This CDR3 reads CASSLLGGDQPQHF. The DNA of the CDR3 is TGCGCCAGCAGCTTGTTAGGGGGTGATCAGCCCCAGCATTTT.

This clone has just a few counts. The chain has TRBV16 and TRBJ1-1, with D possibly matching TRBD1 (5 bases). CDR3 length: 15 residues. V lost 4 bases and J lost 5, with 17 bases in between. CDR1 and CDR2 from the germline V gene are KGHSY and FQNENV. The CDR3: CASSRGVGYETEAFF. The CDR3 region has the DNA TGTGCCAGCAGCCGGGGGGTGGGATATGAAACTGAAGCTTTCTTT. The whole variable domain, remainder taken from reference TRBV16 and TRBJ1-1, is GEEVAQTPKHLVRGEGQKAKLYCAPIKGHSYVFWYQQVLKNEFKFLISFQNENVFDETGMPKERFSAKCLPNSPCSLEIQATKLEDSAVYFCASSRGVGYETEAFFGQGTRLTVV.

V and J are TRBV29-1 and TRBJ2-6; 7 bases align to TRBD1. Per germline, CDR1 SQVTM and CDR2 ANQGSEA. V was pared by 6 bases and J by 0 bases, with 5 bases of the junction left unmatched. The length of the CDR3 is 15 residues. DNA for the CDR3: TGCAGCGTCGGACAGGCCGACTCTGGGGCCAACGTCCTGACTTTC. Translating gives CSVGQADSGANVLTF.

This chain's CDR3 is CASSFADSRSGNTIYF. The CDR3, as DNA: TGTGCCAGCAGCTTCGCTGACAGCCGCTCTGGAAACACCATATATTTT. The J gene is TRBJ1-3, the V gene TRBV7-9, with a weak D call TRBD1 (5 bases). The CDR3 is 16 amino acids. CDR1 and CDR2 (germline): SEHNR, FQNEAQ (reference sequence). The V and J ends lost 3 bases and 0 bases respectively, with 12 bases between them.

The CDR3 sequence is CASSLDPLHRADEQYF. Here the CDR3 DNA reads TGTGCCAGCAGCTTAGACCCGCTCCACAGGGCTGACGAGCAGTACTTC. The rearrangement joins TRBV11-1 to TRBJ2-7; D might be TRBD1 (6 bases). The V and J ends lost 1 base and 5 bases respectively, with 18 bases between them. The V gene's germline CDR1 is SGHAT and CDR2 FQDESV (reference sequence). CDR3 length equals 16 residues.

The genes are TRBV29-1 and TRBJ1-5, with a tentative D call TRBD1 (5 bases). The length of the CDR3 is 15 residues. Germline assignment: CDR1 SQVTM and CDR2 ANQGSEA. Trimming shortened V by 7 bases and J by 1 base, and 17 bases separated the two germline ends. The CDR3 protein is CSDRGGDESNQPQHF. CDR3 nucleotides: TGCAGCGACCGGGGGGGGGATGAAAGCAATCAGCCCCAGCATTTT. Full variable domain (missing parts from reference TRBV29-1 and TRBJ1-5): SAVISQKPSRDICQRGTSLTIQCQVDSQVTMMFWYRQQPGQSLTLIATANQGSEATYESGFVIDKFPISRPNLTFSTLTVSNMSPEDSSIYLCSDRGGDESNQPQHFGDGTRLSIL.

This chain uses TRBV6-1 with TRBJ1-1, with a tentative D call TRBD1 (6 bases). Germline values: CDR1 MNHNS, CDR2 SASEGT. With 4 bases removed from V and 7 bases from J, the gap between germline ends came to 19 bases. The CDR3 consists of 15 residues. CDR3 in amino acids: CASSVGTRPGFEAFF. Here the CDR3 DNA reads TGTGCCAGCAGTGTAGGGACACGGCCGGGCTTTGAAGCTTTCTTT.

As regards this clone: At one end, the junction sequence differs from germline, possibly due to a read error. J is TRBJ1-2 and V is TRBV29-1; a possible D gene is TRBD1 (5 bases). Germline lookup yields CDR1 SQVTM and CDR2 ANQGSEA. The CDR3 has 15 amino acids. The CDR3 protein is CSVEPGRGLLGGYPF. CDR3 DNA sequence: TGCAGCGTTGAACCCGGTCGGGGACTACTTGGAGGCTACCCCTTC.

The genes are TRBV7-6 and TRBJ2-1; 9 nucleotides line up with TRBD2. The J segment lost 10 bases and the V segment lost 1 base, leaving 14 bases of the junction unmatched. This CDR3 spans 17 amino acids. The germline V gene has CDR1 SGHVS and CDR2 FNYEAQ. CDR3 bases: TGTGCCAGCAGCTTAGAGGCTAGCGGGGCCATTAGGGGGGAGCAGTTCTTC. It specifies CASSLEASGAIRGEQFF.

The chain couples TRBV6-6 to TRBJ2-3, with 8 bases that match TRBD1. CDR1 is MNHNY and CDR2 is SVGAGI in the germline V gene (reference sequence). V dropped 5 bases and J dropped 0; count of bases not matched to a gene: 4. This CDR3 contains 15 residues. This chain's CDR3 is CASSRTGSSTDTQYF. The CDR3 DNA reads TGTGCCAGCAGTAGGACAGGGTCAAGCACAGATACGCAGTATTTT.

The V gene is TRBV5-1, the J gene TRBJ2-1; TRBD2 agrees at 12 bases. The CDR3 spans 15 residues. Trimming removed 4 bases from V and 4 bases from J; junction bases left unmatched: 3. In germline, CDR1 is SGHRS, CDR2 YFSETQ. Here the CDR3 reads CASSRTSGTYNEQFF. CDR3 DNA: TGCGCCAGCAGCCGGACTAGCGGGACTTACAATGAGCAGTTCTTC.

The CDR3 region is CASSLGAVEKLFF. The DNA for the CDR3 is TGTGCCAGCAGCTTAGGGGCCGTTGAAAAACTGTTTTTT. This sequence joins TRBV7-2 and TRBJ1-4; D is undetermined. Germline CDR1 reads SGHTA; CDR2 reads FQGNSA. V dropped 1 base and J dropped 7 bases, with 7 bases sitting between them. CDR3 length: 13 amino acids.

This clone was seen only a few times. This chain connects TRBV2 to TRBJ2-7, with D possibly TRBD1 on 6 matching bases. This CDR3 is built from 12 residues. Trimming took 4 bases from V and 4 from J, leaving 8 bases between them. Germline V gives CDR1 SNHLY, CDR2 FYNNEI. CDR3: CASSGTAYEQYF. CDR3 coding DNA: TGTGCCAGCAGTGGGACAGCATACGAGCAGTACTTC.